This T cell receptor beta chain was documented in a study of cytomegalovirus exposure and HLA in healthy donors. Notes on the study in general: An analysis done earlier found most TCR beta V segments productive about 87% or about 30% of the time.

With regard to this clone: No antigen is known for it.

CDR3 length: 16 amino acids. Germline CDR1 is MNHEY and CDR2 is SMNVEV (reference sequence). J gave up 0 bases and V 9 bases, and 10 bases lay outside the gene matches. Amplification used 60 Vbeta primers and 13 Jbeta primers. TCRdb's copy holds only in-frame clones and misses some; the assay was immunoSEQ multiplex PCR. The table has roughly 230,000 clones, about nine tenths seen once; the top ten hold 1.7%. The receptor was isolated from a girl aged 2 to 10 in good health and CMV-seronegative. The V gene is TRBV27, the J gene TRBJ2-7; 11 bases align to TRBD2. Sequencing input: PBMCs. The CDR3 nucleotides are TGTGCCAGTTACGGGACTAGCGGACCTAGCTCCTACGAGCAGTACTTC. Amino acid sequence: CASYGTSGPSSYEQYF.